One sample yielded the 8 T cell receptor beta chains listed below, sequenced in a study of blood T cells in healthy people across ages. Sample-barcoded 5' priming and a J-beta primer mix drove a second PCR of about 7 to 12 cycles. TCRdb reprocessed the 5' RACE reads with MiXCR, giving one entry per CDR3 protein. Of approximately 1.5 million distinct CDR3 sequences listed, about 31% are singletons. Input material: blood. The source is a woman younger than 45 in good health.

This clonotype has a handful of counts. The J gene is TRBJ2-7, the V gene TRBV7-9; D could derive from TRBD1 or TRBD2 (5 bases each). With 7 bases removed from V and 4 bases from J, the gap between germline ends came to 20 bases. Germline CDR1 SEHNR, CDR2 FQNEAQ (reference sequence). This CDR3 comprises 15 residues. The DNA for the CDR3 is TGTGCCAGCACCCGGGGCGTGACAGACACTTACGAGCAGTACTTC. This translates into CASTRGVTDTYEQYF.

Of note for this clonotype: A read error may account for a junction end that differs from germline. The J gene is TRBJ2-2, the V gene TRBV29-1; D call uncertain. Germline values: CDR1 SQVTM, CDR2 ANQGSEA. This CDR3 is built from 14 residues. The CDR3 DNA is TGCAGTGTTGAAGGATACAGCCACACCGGGGAGCTGTTTTTT. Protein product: CSVEGYSHTGELFF.

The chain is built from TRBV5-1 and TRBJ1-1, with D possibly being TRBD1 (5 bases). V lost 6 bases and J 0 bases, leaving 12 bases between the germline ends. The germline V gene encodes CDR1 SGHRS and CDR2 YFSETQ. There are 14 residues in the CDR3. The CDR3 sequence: CASKKEGMNTEAFF. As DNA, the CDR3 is TGCGCCAGCAAGAAGGAGGGGATGAACACTGAAGCTTTCTTT.

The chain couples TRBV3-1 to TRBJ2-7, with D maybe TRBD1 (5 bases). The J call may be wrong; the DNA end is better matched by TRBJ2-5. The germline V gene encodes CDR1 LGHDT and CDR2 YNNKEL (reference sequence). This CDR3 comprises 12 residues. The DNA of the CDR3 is TGTGCCAGCAGCCACAGGGAAGAGACCCAGTACTTC. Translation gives CASSHREETQYF.

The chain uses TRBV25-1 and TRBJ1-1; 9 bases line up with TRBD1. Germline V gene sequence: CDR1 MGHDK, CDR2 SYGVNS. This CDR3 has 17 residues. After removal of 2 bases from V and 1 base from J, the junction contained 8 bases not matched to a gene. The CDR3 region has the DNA TGTGCCAGCAGTGAACGGAGACAGGGGGTATGGAACACTGAAGCTTTCTTT. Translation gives CASSERRQGVWNTEAFF.

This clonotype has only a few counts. CDR3 nucleotides: TGTGCCAGCAGTGCGGCTAAGGGTGAGCAGTTCTTC. The encoded protein is CASSAAKGEQFF. The chain is built from TRBV6-5 and TRBJ2-1; unclear D gene. The CDR3 length is 12 residues. The V gene's germline CDR1 is MNHEY and CDR2 SVGAGI. The V end lost 5 bases, the J end lost 9 bases, and 11 bases lay between the germline ends.

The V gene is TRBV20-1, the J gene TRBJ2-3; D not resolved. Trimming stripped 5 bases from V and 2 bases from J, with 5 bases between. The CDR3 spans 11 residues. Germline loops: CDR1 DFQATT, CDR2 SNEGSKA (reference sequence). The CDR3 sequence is CSAHYTDTQYF. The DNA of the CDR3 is TGCAGTGCTCACTACACAGATACGCAGTATTTT.

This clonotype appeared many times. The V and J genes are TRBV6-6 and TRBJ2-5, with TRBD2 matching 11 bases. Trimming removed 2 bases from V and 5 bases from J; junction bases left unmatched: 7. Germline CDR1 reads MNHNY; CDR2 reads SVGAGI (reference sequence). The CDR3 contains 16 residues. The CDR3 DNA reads TGTGCCAGCAGTTACAGTCTAGCGGGAGGAGGGGAGACCCAGTACTTC. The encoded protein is CASSYSLAGGGETQYF.